This T cell receptor (beta chain) derives from a study of T cells in Graves' hyperthyroidism and ophthalmopathy. Study context: At the time of initial diagnosis and before any treatment, peripheral blood was collected.

Trimming left V 4 bases short and J 6 bases short, with 16 bases between. Germline V lookup: CDR1 MNHEY, CDR2 SMNVEV (reference sequence). The CDR3 has 14 amino acids. An absence of ophthalmopathy progression within 18 months meant stable Graves' hyperthyroidism. Uncontrolled infection, other autoimmune disease, pregnancy or lactation led to exclusion. Extraction of PBMCs used roughly 9.3 ml of fresh peripheral blood. RNA transcripts were the template for amplifying TCR beta CDR3 regions. Carried out on the TCR CDR3, a first-round RT-PCR used the HTBI primer set. TCRdb re-called the multiplex PCR reads through MiXCR, storing one row per CDR3 protein. This sample yields over 550,000 distinct CDR3 sequences, of which approximately 15% are seen a single time; 18% belongs to the top ten. This clonotype came up many times.

Sequenced input: blood. The chain has TRBV27 and TRBJ2-7; D is perhaps TRBD2 (5 bases). This receptor was obtained from a woman between 18 and 29 years old with Graves' hyperthyroidism. The CDR3 reads CASSSPLRGSEQYF. CDR3 nucleotides: TGTGCCAGCAGTTCCCCTCTGCGAGGGTCCGAGCAGTACTTC.